A single sample gave rise to the 27 T cell receptor beta chains below, sequenced in a study of blood T cell repertoires in COVID-19. Generated by immunoSEQ multiplex PCR, the TCRdb table keeps only in-frame clones and is missing some. The data hold about 82,000 clones, with 80% observed a single time. The material sequenced was peripheral blood. These receptors came from a middle-aged woman with active or convalescent COVID-19.

The chain combines TRBV20-1 with TRBJ2-1, with a tentative D call TRBD2 (6 bases). The CDR3 spans 13 residues. Per the germline V gene, CDR1 is DFQATT and CDR2 is SNEGSKA (reference sequence). The V end lost 3 bases, the J end lost 6 bases, and 12 bases lay between the germline ends. The DNA of the CDR3 is TGCAGTGCTAGTAGACTAGTTTCCAATGAGCAGTTCTTC. Amino acid sequence: CSASRLVSNEQFF.

The gene calls are TRBV5-6 and TRBJ1-2; TRBD1 aligns across 10 bases. The V gene end was trimmed by 0 bases and the J gene end by 2 bases; junction bases not matched to a gene: 13. Germline loops: CDR1 SGHDT, CDR2 YYEEEE. The CDR3 spans 19 residues. The CDR3 loop is CASSLVPGDRGGRNYGYTF. For the CDR3, the DNA is TGTGCCAGCAGCTTGGTACCAGGGGACAGGGGCGGTAGGAACTATGGCTACACCTTC.

The V gene is TRBV18, the J gene TRBJ1-1, with D possibly matching TRBD1 (5 bases). CDR3 length equals 15 residues. V was shortened by 6 bases and J by 0 bases, with 14 bases between the two germline ends. The germline V gene has CDR1 KGHSH and CDR2 LQKENI. CDR3 DNA sequence: TGTGCCAGCTCTCAAGGGTGGACAATGAACACTGAAGCTTTCTTT. Residues: CASSQGWTMNTEAFF.

The chain employs TRBV27 and TRBJ2-5, with TRBD2 identical over 7 bases. The J segment lost 2 bases and the V segment lost 5 bases, leaving 8 bases of the junction unmatched. Germline loops: CDR1 MNHEY, CDR2 SMNVEV (reference sequence). CDR3 size: 15 residues. The CDR3 DNA reads TGTGCCAGCAGTGCTTATTGGGGAGGGCAAGAGACCCAGTACTTC. This codes for CASSAYWGGQETQYF.

The chain links TRBV5-6 to TRBJ2-1; 7 bases agree with TRBD1. CDR1 and CDR2 (germline): SGHDT, YYEEEE. V lost 3 bases to trimming and J lost 0 bases; unmatched junction nucleotides: 3. The CDR3 consists of 15 residues. The CDR3 DNA follows: TGTGCCAGCAGCTCCTACAGGGGCTCCTACAATGAGCAGTTCTTC. This sequence encodes CASSSYRGSYNEQFF.

The chain combines TRBV9 with TRBJ1-3, with D maybe TRBD1 (5 bases). The V gene's germline CDR1 is SGDLS and CDR2 YYNGEE. Trimming removed 4 bases at V and 8 bases at J, with 16 bases between. The CDR3 extends over 14 amino acids. The CDR3: CASSLRGAGDTIYF. The DNA for the CDR3 is TGTGCCAGCAGCCTACGCGGGGCTGGTGACACCATATATTTT.

This chain connects TRBV9 to TRBJ2-5; unclear D gene. The CDR3 runs 15 residues. The V end lost 0 bases, the J end lost 0 bases, and 9 bases lay between the germline ends. Germline-derived CDR1 and CDR2 are SGDLS and YYNGEE. The CDR3 DNA follows: TGTGCCAGCAGCGTAGGCCGGCAGGACCAAGAGACCCAGTACTTC. The encoded protein is CASSVGRQDQETQYF.

A few counts support this clone. V is TRBV19 and J is TRBJ2-2, with a possible D match to TRBD1 (6 bases). CDR3 size: 16 residues. Trimming removed 0 bases at V and 7 bases at J, with 15 bases between. The germline CDR1 and CDR2 sequences are LNHDA and SQIVND (reference sequence). As DNA, the CDR3 is TGTGCCAGTAGTATAGATCTAACAGGGTTCAACGGGGAGCTGTTTTTT. It yields the protein CASSIDLTGFNGELFF.

This clone was recorded at least ten times. The rearrangement links TRBV15 to TRBJ2-1; D is perhaps TRBD2 (6 bases). V gave up 2 bases and J gave up 5 bases, with 10 bases separating them. This CDR3 region has 14 residues. Germline lookup yields CDR1 LNHNV and CDR2 YYDKDF (reference sequence). The CDR3 coding sequence is TGTGCCACCAGCAGATGGGACTTAAACAATGAGCAGTTCTTC. Protein product: CATSRWDLNNEQFF.

This clone showed up just once. The rearrangement joins TRBV28 to TRBJ2-7; 7 bases fit TRBD1. J lost 3 bases, V lost 6 bases, and 8 bases had no gene match. Germline values: CDR1 MDHEN, CDR2 SYDVKM. The CDR3 is made up of 14 amino acids. The CDR3 DNA reads TGTGCCAGCAGCCTACAGGGGTCTGGCTACGAGCAGTACTTC. Translation gives CASSLQGSGYEQYF. Filled out from reference TRBV28 and TRBJ2-7, the complete variable domain reads DVKVTQSSRYLVKRTGEKVFLECVQDMDHENMFWYRQDPGLGLRLIYFSYDVKMKEKGDIPEGYSVSREKKERFSLILESASTNQTSMYLCASSLQGSGYEQYFGPGTRLTVT.

This clone was counted between two and nine times. The gene calls are TRBV4-3 and TRBJ2-5; 7 bases fit TRBD1. Germline-derived CDR1 and CDR2 are LGHNA and YSLEER. V lost 5 bases to trimming and J lost 2 bases; unmatched junction nucleotides: 5. The CDR3 runs to 14 residues. CDR3 residues: CASSYSTGQETQYF. The CDR3, as DNA: TGCGCCAGCAGCTATTCGACAGGGCAAGAGACCCAGTACTTC.

This chain uses TRBV28 with TRBJ1-4; perhaps TRBD1 as D (5 bases). The CDR3 loop spans 15 amino acids. Trimming took off 6 bases at V and 8 bases at J, with 19 bases between the two ends. Germline V lookup: CDR1 MDHEN, CDR2 SYDVKM. The CDR3 bases are TGTGCCAGCAGCACCCGCGGGACCGAGGAAGAAAAACTGTTTTTT. It is translated as CASSTRGTEEEKLFF.

The genes are TRBV19 and TRBJ2-2; D call uncertain. The CDR3 is 12 amino acids. Trimming pared 1 base from V and 7 bases from J, leaving 4 bases between. Germline CDR1 and CDR2: LNHDA and SQIVND (reference sequence). The CDR3, as DNA: TGTGCCAGTAGTATAGCCGGCGGGGAGCTGTTTTTT. This translates into CASSIAGGELFF.

The chain recombines TRBV6-9 with TRBJ2-7; D remains ambiguous. CDR1 is MNHGY, CDR2 SVAAGI, per germline. CDR3 length: 12 amino acids. V lost 7 bases and J lost 3, with 10 bases in between. The CDR3 sequence: CASTPRSYEQYF. The CDR3 coding sequence is TGTGCCAGCACGCCAAGGAGCTACGAGCAGTACTTC.

CDR3 sequence (DNA): TGTGCCAGCAGCTTAATGGGACAGAACAATGAGCAGTTCTTC. This translates into CASSLMGQNNEQFF. The chain links TRBV7-2 to TRBJ2-1; the match to TRBD1 covers 7 bases. The CDR3 has 14 residues. Unmatched junction bases numbered 3, after V lost 2 bases and J lost 5 bases. The germline V gene has CDR1 SGHTA and CDR2 FQGNSA.

This clone has only a few counts. The chain couples TRBV24-1 to TRBJ2-1; 13 bases match TRBD2. The CDR3 contains 16 residues. V was clipped by 5 bases and J by 7 bases; unmatched bases: 7. Germline CDR1 KGHDR, CDR2 SFDVKD. In DNA form, the CDR3 reads TGTGCCACCAGTGGCCCCACTAGCGGGGGGGATAATGAGCAGTTCTTC. Protein product: CATSGPTSGGDNEQFF.

The chain is built from TRBV27 and TRBJ1-2; D is perhaps TRBD1 (5 bases). The CDR3 has 15 residues. Germline-derived CDR1 and CDR2 are MNHEY and SMNVEV (reference sequence). V was shortened by 4 bases and J by 0 bases, with 12 bases between the two germline ends. As DNA, the CDR3 is TGTGCCAGCAGTTCTACTGACAGCCCTAACTATGGCTACACCTTC. It codes for CASSSTDSPNYGYTF.

This clone was detected a few times. The chain links TRBV7-6 to TRBJ1-3; 9 bases are a match to TRBD1. V was pared by 4 bases and J by 3 bases, with 4 bases of the junction left unmatched. The germline CDR1 and CDR2 sequences are SGHVS and FNYEAQ. CDR3 length: 15 residues. CDR3 amino acids: CASSSRDRDGNTIYF. The CDR3, as DNA: TGTGCCAGCAGCTCACGGGACAGGGATGGAAACACCATATATTTT.

This chain links TRBV6-2 or TRBV6-3 with TRBJ2-7; TRBD2 might be the D (5 bases). Trimming stripped 4 bases from V and 2 bases from J, with 24 bases between. The CDR3 runs to 18 residues. Germline V lookup: CDR1 MNHEY, CDR2 SVGEGT. The CDR3 loop reads CASSLSRDPTRGAYEQYF. The CDR3, as DNA: TGTGCCAGCAGTTTATCTAGGGATCCAACTAGAGGCGCCTACGAGCAGTACTTC.

This chain joins TRBV7-3 and TRBJ2-1; weak D call: TRBD1 (6 bases). Germline V lookup: CDR1 SGHTA, CDR2 FQGTGA. Trimming shortened V by 1 base and J by 7 bases, and 8 bases separated the two germline ends. CDR3 length: 13 amino acids. DNA for the CDR3: TGTGCCAGCAGCTTAAACAGGGATAATGAGCAGTTCTTC. It specifies CASSLNRDNEQFF.

This clone was counted a few times. The rearrangement joins TRBV28 to TRBJ1-2, with D hard to call. The V end was cut by 8 bases, the J end by 0 bases, with 10 bases between. Per the germline V gene, CDR1 is MDHEN and CDR2 is SYDVKM. The CDR3 length is 13 residues. CDR3 region: CASSAGANYGYTF. The DNA for the CDR3 is TGTGCCAGCTCGGCGGGCGCTAACTATGGCTACACCTTC.

This clone was seen just once. The chain is built from TRBV7-9 and TRBJ2-7, with TRBD1 identical over 8 bases. Per the germline V gene, CDR1 is SEHNR and CDR2 is FQNEAQ (reference sequence). V was pared by 1 base and J by 3 bases, with 8 bases of the junction left unmatched. The CDR3 is 16 amino acids. As DNA, the CDR3 is TGTGCCAGCAGCTTAGTTGCCGGGACAGGAGTCTACGAGCAGTACTTC. It translates to CASSLVAGTGVYEQYF. The full variable domain, completed using reference TRBV7-9 and TRBJ2-7, is DTGVSQNPRHKITKRGQNVTFRCDPISEHNRLYWYRQTLGQGPEFLTYFQNEAQLEKSRLLSDRFSAERPKGSFSTLEIQRTEQGDSAMYLCASSLVAGTGVYEQYFGPGTRLTVT.

V is TRBV14 and J is TRBJ1-6; 7 bases fit TRBD1. The V segment lost 4 bases and the J segment 9 bases; nucleotides outside the gene matches: 3. Germline CDR1 and CDR2: SGHDN and FVKESK. This CDR3 is 13 amino acids long. The DNA of the CDR3 is TGTGCCAGCAGCCCACAGGGGTCTTCACCCCTCCACTTT. Protein sequence: CASSPQGSSPLHF.

The chain has TRBV5-1 and TRBJ2-7; 7 nucleotides match TRBD1. Germline V gene sequence: CDR1 SGHRS, CDR2 YFSETQ. This CDR3 spans 15 amino acids. V shed 0 bases, J shed 3 bases, and the junction held 6 bases outside the gene matches. The CDR3 here is CASSLGPGQSYEQYF. The CDR3 DNA reads as TGCGCCAGCAGCTTGGGTCCGGGACAGAGCTACGAGCAGTACTTC.

The chain is built from TRBV28 and TRBJ2-7; weak D call: TRBD2 (6 bases). Germline assignment: CDR1 MDHEN and CDR2 SYDVKM. This CDR3 has 14 amino acids. The germline V and J ends were trimmed by 5 bases and 4 bases, with 15 bases remaining between them. Written as DNA, the CDR3 is TGTGCCAGCAGTCTCCTAGCGAGATCGTACGAGCAGTACTTC. Its translation is CASSLLARSYEQYF.

The J gene is TRBJ2-1, the V gene TRBV6-4; 12 positions agree with TRBD2. This CDR3 spans 15 amino acids. In germline, CDR1 is MRHNA, CDR2 SNTAGT. After removal of 6 bases from V and 9 bases from J, the junction contained 9 bases not matched to a gene. CDR3 protein: CASSGLAGGPAEQFF. The CDR3 region has the DNA TGTGCCAGCAGCGGTCTAGCGGGGGGGCCAGCTGAGCAGTTCTTC.

The gene calls are TRBV7-3 and TRBJ2-3, with 11 bases lining up with TRBD2. With 5 bases clipped from V and 2 bases from J, the junction kept 6 bases outside the gene matches. Germline CDR1 reads SGHTA; CDR2 reads FQGTGA. The CDR3 length is 16 residues. CDR3 bases: TGTGCCAGCAGCACCGGGACTAGCGGCATCACAGATACGCAGTATTTT. Translating it yields CASSTGTSGITDTQYF.